This T cell receptor beta chain appears in the sequencing data of a study of blood T cell repertoires in COVID-19. For the study at large: The United States, Italy and Spain were the sources of the acute and convalescent COVID-19 samples. Nucleic acid was either cDNA or gDNA, and it came from T cells, B-cell-depleted T cells, or PBMCs.

Study processing details: Estimates of nucleated cell counts were drawn from the amplification of reference gene primers. The method was immunoSEQ multiplex PCR; TCRdb's version includes in-frame clones alone and lacks a portion of them. The V and J calls and clone size come from that table; D and trimming were worked out from the DNA. The profile shows 200,000 to 300,000 clones, roughly 80% of them singletons. From germline, CDR1 is SGDLS and CDR2 YYNGEE. Losses at the gene ends were 2 bases for V and 7 bases for J; bases not matched to a gene: 8. The CDR3 consists of 15 residues. The sequenced sample consisted of peripheral blood. The chain has TRBV9 and TRBJ2-7, with 11 bases lining up with TRBD1. This TCR was sampled from a woman aged 80 or older with acute or convalescent COVID-19. The CDR3 bases are TGTGCCAGCAGCGTTGAGCCGGGACAGGGGGTTGAGCAGTACTTC. Amino acids: CASSVEPGQGVEQYF.